These 4 T cell receptor beta chains originate from one sample sequenced in a study of CD8 T cells in ankylosing spondylitis. TCRdb redid the calling of the 5' RACE reads with MiXCR, one entry per CDR3 protein. The sample shows roughly 60,000 distinct CDR3 sequences, about 6.2% of them seen only once. Sequenced material: synovial fluid, either unsorted or a sorted T cell fraction (not recorded which). These receptors came from a male donor with ankylosing spondylitis.

This clonotype was counted many times. This chain connects TRBV5-1 to TRBJ2-7; 8 bases are shared with TRBD1. V was clipped by 4 bases and J by 1 base; unmatched bases: 7. The CDR3 length is 15 residues. The germline V gene has CDR1 SGHRS and CDR2 YFSETQ. Here the CDR3 DNA reads TGCGCCAGCAGCACGAGTCGACAGGGGTCCTACGAGCAGTACTTC. Protein product: CASSTSRQGSYEQYF.

This clonotype was found many times. The chain recombines TRBV7-3 with TRBJ2-6, with no clear D. In germline, CDR1 is SGHTA, CDR2 FQGTGA. The CDR3 runs 15 residues. Trimming pared 4 bases from V and 2 bases from J, leaving 9 bases between. The CDR3 sequence is CASSSARTGANVLTF. CDR3 nucleotide sequence: TGTGCCAGCAGCTCCGCCCGGACTGGGGCCAACGTCCTGACTTTC. Supplemented by reference TRBV7-3 and TRBJ2-6, the full variable domain reads GAGVSQTPSNKVTEKGKYVELRCDPISGHTALYWYRQSLGQGPEFLIYFQGTGAADDSGLPNDRFFAVRPEGSVSTLKIQRTERGDSAVYLCASSSARTGANVLTFGAGSRLTVL.

This clonotype is labeled medium-sized (0.01 to 0.1%). The CDR3 sequence: CSVLGGSGANVLTF. The CDR3, as DNA: TGCAGCGTTCTAGGGGGATCTGGGGCCAACGTCCTGACTTTC. This sequence joins TRBV29-1 and TRBJ2-6, with D possibly TRBD1 on 6 matching bases. CDR3 size: 14 residues. Trimming removed 5 bases from V and 1 base from J, with 9 bases in between. The germline CDR1 and CDR2 sequences are SQVTM and ANQGSEA.

The V gene is TRBV5-1, the J gene TRBJ2-7; weak D call: TRBD1 (6 bases). V lost 0 bases and J 5 bases, leaving 12 bases between the germline ends. There are 14 residues in the CDR3. The germline gives CDR1 SGHRS, CDR2 YFSETQ. The CDR3 coding sequence is TGCGCCAGCAGCTTGGTCCCCGAGGGGGACGAGCAGTACTTC. Protein sequence: CASSLVPEGDEQYF.